The next 31 T cell receptor beta chains were all read from a single sample in a study of blood T cell repertoires in COVID-19. Profiled with immunoSEQ multiplex PCR; TCRdb holds only in-frame clones, not every one. The table shows approximately 280,000 clones, with around 84% occurring only once. Sequenced: PBMCs or T cells enriched from blood (not recorded which). Source of these receptors: a man in his forties or fifties who had been exposed to COVID-19.

The genes are TRBV18 and TRBJ1-1; D unresolved. The V gene's germline CDR1 is KGHSH and CDR2 LQKENI. The CDR3 extends over 17 amino acids. The germline V and J ends were trimmed by 2 bases and 0 bases, with 16 bases remaining between them. The CDR3 coding sequence is TGTGCCAGCTCACCATCAGCGAACCGACCATTGAACACTGAAGCTTTCTTT. It translates to CASSPSANRPLNTEAFF.

V usage is TRBV19 and J usage is TRBJ2-1, with 12 bases matching TRBD2. CDR3 length: 15 amino acids. Germline CDR1 LNHDA, CDR2 SQIVND (reference sequence). The J segment lost 8 bases and the V segment lost 7 bases, leaving 9 bases of the junction unmatched. The chain's CDR3 is CASMETSGRSDEQFF. The CDR3 nucleotides are TGTGCCAGTATGGAGACTAGCGGGAGATCGGATGAGCAGTTCTTC.

The chain joins TRBV12-5 to TRBJ1-5, with a tentative D call TRBD1 (6 bases). CDR3 size: 14 residues. Trimming took 5 bases from V and 8 from J, leaving 16 bases between them. Germline V gene lookup returns CDR1 LGHNT and CDR2 FRNRAP. CDR3 in amino acids: CASGPDRTQEPQHF. The CDR3, as DNA: TGTGCTAGTGGTCCCGACAGGACCCAAGAGCCCCAGCATTTT.

The rearrangement uses TRBV30 and TRBJ1-5; D is possibly TRBD1 (5 bases). CDR1 and CDR2 (germline): GTSNPN, SVGIG (reference sequence). V was trimmed by 3 bases and J by 1 base, leaving 13 bases between them. There are 15 residues in the CDR3. DNA for the CDR3: TGTGCCTGGAGCCGGGGCGGGACCAGCAATCAGCCCCAGCATTTT. Protein: CAWSRGGTSNQPQHF.

The chain has TRBV19 and TRBJ2-1, with 7 bases fitting TRBD2. Unmatched junction bases numbered 1, after V lost 8 bases and J lost 3 bases. This CDR3 has 12 residues. CDR1 and CDR2 from the germline V gene are LNHDA and SQIVND (reference sequence). CDR3 loop: CASGTNYNEQFF. The DNA of the CDR3 is TGTGCCAGTGGGACTAACTACAATGAGCAGTTCTTC.

The chain recombines TRBV5-1 with TRBJ2-5; 10 bases match TRBD1. Unmatched junction bases numbered 15, after V lost 5 bases and J lost 5 bases. Per the germline V gene, CDR1 is SGHRS and CDR2 is YFSETQ. This CDR3 comprises 17 residues. CDR3 protein: CASSPQLFPGQGETQYF. As DNA, the CDR3 is TGCGCCAGCAGTCCCCAGCTATTCCCGGGACAGGGGGAGACCCAGTACTTC.

The chain couples TRBV24-1 to TRBJ2-1; 9 bases fit TRBD1. Per the germline V gene, CDR1 is KGHDR and CDR2 is SFDVKD. Germline trimming cut 5 bases from V and 7 bases from J; bases unmatched to any gene: 11. This CDR3 has 16 residues. The CDR3 sequence is CATSVAGGTGRNEQFF. The CDR3, as DNA: TGTGCCACCAGTGTAGCAGGTGGGACAGGGAGGAATGAGCAGTTCTTC.

In its sample, this clone was seen a few times. This chain links TRBV23-1 with TRBJ1-6; no clear D gene. TRBV23-1 is filed as an ORF, its function uncertain. The CDR3 runs to 14 residues. V was cut by 8 bases and J by 0 bases, with 8 bases left in between. The CDR3 sequence is CASEGSSYNSPLHF. CDR3 DNA: TGCGCCAGCGAAGGGAGCTCCTATAATTCACCCCTCCACTTT.

This clone was observed a single time. This rearrangement joins TRBV27 to TRBJ1-1; D remains unclear. This CDR3 region has 12 residues. The V end was cut by 0 bases, the J end by 8 bases, with 7 bases between. Germline V CDR1 and CDR2: MNHEY, SMNVEV (reference sequence). CDR3 residues: CASSLSPGEAFF. In nucleotides, the CDR3 is TGTGCCAGCAGTTTATCCCCGGGAGAAGCTTTCTTT.

CDR3 in DNA: TGCAGCGTTGCTGGCAAAATGAACACTGAAGCTTTCTTT. Amino acid sequence: CSVAGKMNTEAFF. This chain links TRBV29-1 with TRBJ1-1; D is uncertain. In germline, CDR1 is SQVTM, CDR2 ANQGSEA. The CDR3 is made up of 13 amino acids. V lost 4 bases to trimming and J lost 0 bases, with 9 bases between them.

DNA of the CDR3: TGCGCCAGCAGCTTGGACCCCCCGGGACTAGCGTTCAATGAGCAGTTCTTC. Protein: CASSLDPPGLAFNEQFF. The gene calls are TRBV5-1 and TRBJ2-1; TRBD2 matches 10 bases. Germline V gene lookup returns CDR1 SGHRS and CDR2 YFSETQ. The CDR3 contains 17 residues. The junction had 9 bases not matched to a gene; V was cut back by 0 bases and J by 6 bases.

This clone was seen many times. The rearrangement joins TRBV5-1 to TRBJ2-3; TRBD1 is a possible D gene (5 bases). Trimming took off 4 bases at V and 1 base at J, with 16 bases between the two ends. CDR3 length: 16 amino acids. The germline gives CDR1 SGHRS, CDR2 YFSETQ. The CDR3 coding sequence is TGCGCCAGCAGCGACGTGTCAGGGCTGGGCACAGATACGCAGTATTTT. This sequence encodes CASSDVSGLGTDTQYF. Supplemented by reference TRBV5-1 and TRBJ2-3, the full variable domain reads KAGVTQTPRYLIKTRGQQVTLSCSPISGHRSVSWYQQTPGQGLQFLFEYFSETQRNKGNFPGRFSGRQFSNSRSEMNVSTLELGDSALYLCASSDVSGLGTDTQYFGPGTRLTVL.

The V gene is TRBV15, the J gene TRBJ1-2; 7 bases agree with TRBD1. Per germline, CDR1 LNHNV and CDR2 YYDKDF (reference sequence). Trimming at V came to 0 bases and at J to 7 bases, leaving 5 bases not matched to a gene. The CDR3 has 14 amino acids. CDR3 region: CATSRETGLPGYTF. The CDR3 DNA is TGTGCCACCAGCAGAGAGACAGGGCTTCCTGGCTACACCTTC.

The chain joins TRBV11-3 to TRBJ2-5; TRBD2 aligns across 8 bases. Germline values: CDR1 SGHNT, CDR2 YENEEA. This CDR3 comprises 15 residues. The junction had 8 bases not matched to a gene; V was cut back by 3 bases and J by 5 bases. The CDR3 coding sequence is TGTGCCAGCAGCTTCCGGCGGGAGGCCTGGGAGACCCAGTACTTC. Protein: CASSFRREAWETQYF.

The chain carries TRBV29-1 and TRBJ2-5, with D unclear. V was cut by 7 bases and J by 5 bases, with 14 bases left in between. CDR1 is SQVTM, CDR2 ANQGSEA, per germline. The CDR3 has 12 residues. Here the CDR3 reads CSAAKNGETQYF. In nucleotides, the CDR3 is TGCAGCGCCGCTAAGAACGGGGAGACCCAGTACTTC.

The V call is TRBV6-5, the J call TRBJ2-3; D not resolved. The V end was cut by 6 bases, the J end by 0 bases, with 4 bases between. The germline V gene encodes CDR1 MNHEY and CDR2 SVGAGI. This CDR3 comprises 12 residues. The CDR3 here is CASRTSTDTQYF. Written as DNA, the CDR3 is TGTGCCAGCAGGACTAGCACAGATACGCAGTATTTT.

This chain connects TRBV3-1 (or the pseudogene TRBV3-2) to TRBJ2-1; D remains unclear. V was shortened by 2 bases and J by 10 bases, with 9 bases between the two germline ends. Germline CDR1 is LGHDT and CDR2 is YNNKEL (reference sequence). The CDR3 spans 12 residues. CDR3 DNA sequence: TGTGCCAGCAGCCAAATGTGGGCGGAGCAGTTCTTC. Its protein product is CASSQMWAEQFF.

Concerning this clone: The identical CDR3 is also encoded by other nucleotide sequences in the sample. The J gene is TRBJ1-5, the V gene TRBV18; D remains unclear. Germline values: CDR1 KGHSH, CDR2 LQKENI. This CDR3 has 14 amino acids. Trimming stripped 1 base from V and 4 bases from J, with 8 bases between. The CDR3 spells CASSPQGGNQPQHF. Written as DNA, the CDR3 is TGTGCCAGCTCACCACAGGGCGGGAATCAGCCCCAGCATTTT.

The chain employs TRBV3-1 (or the pseudogene TRBV3-2) and TRBJ2-3; unclear D gene. V was shortened by 1 base and J by 6 bases, with 11 bases between the two germline ends. This CDR3 is 14 amino acids long. Germline V gives CDR1 LGHDT, CDR2 YNNKEL (reference sequence). CDR3 bases: TGTGCCAGCAGCCAAGGTATGACCGGGGATACGCAGTATTTT. Protein: CASSQGMTGDTQYF.

The rearrangement links TRBV3-1 (or the pseudogene TRBV3-2) to TRBJ2-7; D is possibly TRBD2 (5 bases). V lost 1 base to trimming and J lost 3 bases, with 10 bases between them. This CDR3 has 14 amino acids. Germline CDR1 is LGHDT and CDR2 is YNNKEL (reference sequence). This CDR3 is CASSQGNRGYEQYF. The CDR3, as DNA: TGTGCCAGCAGCCAAGGGAACCGGGGCTACGAGCAGTACTTC.

The V gene is TRBV7-2, the J gene TRBJ1-2; tentative D call: TRBD1 (6 bases). Trimming pared 5 bases from V and 4 bases from J, leaving 17 bases between. Germline loops: CDR1 SGHTA, CDR2 FQGNSA. The CDR3 covers 15 residues. The CDR3 nucleotides read TGTGCCAGCAGCCGCGATCGCGGGGGCCCCTATGGCTACACCTTC. Translated: CASSRDRGGPYGYTF.

The chain combines TRBV5-5 with TRBJ1-1, with D unresolved. The CDR3 contains 13 residues. Trimming pared 1 base from V and 5 bases from J, leaving 9 bases between. The germline V gene encodes CDR1 SGHKS and CDR2 YYEKEE (reference sequence). Written as DNA, the CDR3 is TGTGCCAGCAGCTTGAGAGGGTATACTGAAGCTTTCTTT. It yields the protein CASSLRGYTEAFF.

This clone was counted once. The CDR3: CASRLITSGKDNEQFF. CDR3 coding DNA: TGTGCAAGTCGCTTGATAACTAGCGGGAAAGACAATGAGCAGTTCTTC. The chain carries TRBV12-2 and TRBJ2-1; TRBD2 is the table's D call, not checked against the DNA. TRBV12-2 is termed a pseudogene. The CDR3 covers 16 residues.

The genes are TRBV6-5 and TRBJ2-3; 8 nucleotides line up with TRBD1. Germline CDR1 and CDR2: MNHEY and SVGAGI. This CDR3 is 15 amino acids long. Trimming cost V 5 bases and J 3 bases; bases outside gene matches: 7. The CDR3 nucleotides are TGTGCCAGCAGTACCAGACAGGGGAGGACAGATACGCAGTATTTT. Its translation is CASSTRQGRTDTQYF.

The J gene is TRBJ1-2, the V gene TRBV4-1; tentatively, D is TRBD1 (5 bases). This CDR3 is built from 18 residues. CDR1 and CDR2 (germline): MGHRA, YSYEKL. Trimming shortened V by 2 bases and J by 2 bases, and 21 bases separated the two germline ends. The chain's CDR3 is CASSQTPEDTRGNYGYTF. CDR3 nucleotide sequence: TGCGCCAGCAGCCAAACTCCCGAGGACACAAGAGGCAACTATGGCTACACCTTC.

The V gene is TRBV5-1, the J gene TRBJ1-3, with D perhaps matching TRBD1 (5 bases). Per germline, CDR1 SGHRS and CDR2 YFSETQ. V lost 2 bases and J 3 bases, leaving 9 bases between the germline ends. The CDR3 is made up of 14 amino acids. The CDR3 spells CASSFGANGNTIYF. In DNA, the CDR3 is TGCGCCAGCAGCTTTGGGGCGAATGGAAACACCATATATTTT.

The chain uses TRBV7-3 and TRBJ1-2, with D hard to call. V lost 4 bases to trimming and J lost 4 bases, with 28 bases between them. Germline V lookup: CDR1 SGHTA, CDR2 FQGTGA. CDR3 size: 19 residues. The CDR3 region is CASSSPTQRRKTLPYGYTF. The CDR3 region has the DNA TGTGCCAGCAGCTCCCCGACTCAGAGACGGAAAACACTTCCCTATGGCTACACCTTC.

V and J are TRBV18 and TRBJ1-1; D remains ambiguous. The CDR3 is 13 residues long. The V gene lost 1 base and the J gene lost 1 base, with 4 bases spanning the gap. Germline CDR1 and CDR2: KGHSH and LQKENI. The CDR3 loop is CASSPQRNTEAFF. The DNA for the CDR3 is TGTGCCAGCTCACCACAGAGGAACACTGAAGCTTTCTTT.

The genes are TRBV7-3 and TRBJ1-6; 7 bases are a match to TRBD1. The CDR3 covers 15 residues. Per the germline V gene, CDR1 is SGHTA and CDR2 is FQGTGA. The J segment lost 4 bases and the V segment lost 4 bases, leaving 4 bases of the junction unmatched. CDR3: CASSSRTGYNSPLHF. The CDR3 nucleotides are TGTGCCAGCAGCTCCCGGACAGGATATAATTCACCCCTCCACTTT.

The chain combines TRBV6-5 with TRBJ1-2; TRBD1 aligns across 9 bases. The J segment lost 8 bases and the V segment lost 7 bases, leaving 5 bases of the junction unmatched. The CDR3 extends over 12 amino acids. The germline V gene has CDR1 MNHEY and CDR2 SVGAGI. In nucleotides, the CDR3 is TGTGCCAGCACCACAGGGGGCTGGGGCTACACCTTC. Residues: CASTTGGWGYTF.

CDR3 sequence reads: CAISNPVTEAFF. The CDR3, as DNA: TGTGCCATCAGCAACCCGGTTACTGAAGCTTTCTTT. The chain employs TRBV10-3 and TRBJ1-1, with D unclear. Trimming removed 6 bases at V and 5 bases at J, with 10 bases between. This CDR3 spans 12 amino acids. Per the germline V gene, CDR1 is ENHRY and CDR2 is SYGVKD.